A selection of T cell receptor beta chains follows, all from one sample in a study of Graves' ophthalmopathy and Graves' hyperthyroidism. One entry per CDR3 protein, called by TCRdb with MiXCR from the multiplex PCR reads. The table lists about 1.1 million distinct CDR3 sequences, less than 45% of them singletons. What was sequenced was peripheral blood or thyroid tissue (not recorded which). The receptors here all came from an adult man with Graves' hyperthyroidism. CDR3s include the opening cysteine and the closing phenylalanine or tryptophan. The D gene is left open where the match is weak. Where a row states a size, it is once, few, many or the class of an expanded clone; other rows omit it.

abundance | d_gene | j_gene | v_gene | CDR3aa | CDR3nt
few | TRBD1 | TRBJ1-6 | TRBV2 | CASSPDRVRGSPLHF | TGTGCCAGCTCACCGGACAGGGTCCGAGGGTCACCCCTCCACTTT
NA | TRBD1 | TRBJ2-7 | TRBV6-5 | CASSYDRASSSEQYF | TGTGCCAGCAGTTATGACAGGGCTTCCTCCTCCGAGCAGTACTTC
NA | TRBD1 | TRBJ2-7 | TRBV29-1 | CVTGQGVSYEQYF | TGCGTCACGGGACAGGGGGTATCCTACGAGCAGTACTTC
NA | NA | TRBJ1-1 | TRBV29-1 | CSVGGEWGTTNEAFF | TGCAGCGTTGGAGGGGAATGGGGAACAACTAATGAAGCTTTCTTT
few | NA | TRBJ2-2 | TRBV11-2 | CASSLPWGGELFF | TGTGCCAGCAGCTTACCGTGGGGGGGGGAGCTGTTTTTT
NA | TRBD1 | TRBJ1-6 | TRBV29-1 | CSVGTGTGEHSPLHF | TGCAGCGTTGGAACGGGTACAGGGGAGCATTCACCCCTCCACTTT
many | NA | TRBJ1-5 | TRBV12-3/TRBV12-4 | CASSLAFANQPQHF | TGTGCCAGCAGTTTAGCGTTCGCCAATCAGCCCCAGCATTTT
NA | NA | TRBJ1-6 | TRBV5-5 | CASSMGLSSYNSPLHF | TGTGCCAGCAGCATGGGGCTGAGCTCCTATAATTCACCCCTCCACTTT
many | NA | TRBJ2-5 | TRBV19 | CASTGSHSPPQETQYF | TGTGCCAGTACGGGGAGCCATTCTCCCCCTCAAGAGACCCAGTACTTC
many | TRBD1 | TRBJ2-5 | TRBV10-3 | CAISTGTGGETQYF | TGTGCCATCAGTACCGGGACAGGGGGTGAGACCCAGTACTTC
many | NA | TRBJ1-2 | TRBV13 | CASSPPTRGVVDGYTF | TGTGCCAGCAGCCCACCCACCCGTGGTGTGGTGGATGGCTACACCTTC
NA | NA | TRBJ1-1 | TRBV7-3 | CASSFGHEGSSGAFF | TGTGCCAGCAGCTTCGGCCACGAAGGGTCCTCAGGAGCTTTCTTT
many | NA | TRBJ1-1 | TRBV2 | CASIRIPNTEAFF | TGTGCCAGCATTAGAATCCCGAACACTGAAGCTTTCTTT
few | TRBD2 | TRBJ2-5 | TRBV18 | CASSPRSGGETQYF | TGTGCCAGCTCACCACGGTCGGGGGGAGAGACCCAGTACTTC
NA | NA | TRBJ2-7 | TRBV5-1 | CASSPSGQRTVYEQYF | TGCGCCAGCAGCCCATCCGGACAGCGTACAGTTTACGAGCAGTACTTC
NA | NA | TRBJ2-3 | TRBV12-3/TRBV12-4 | CASGGASDTDTQYF | TGTGCCAGCGGCGGTGCTAGCGACACAGATACGCAGTATTTT
NA | NA | TRBJ1-6 | TRBV5-5 | CASSSMGWGKNSPLHF | TGTGCCAGCAGCTCCATGGGCTGGGGAAAGAATTCACCCCTCCACTTT
few | NA | TRBJ2-6 | TRBV12-3/TRBV12-4 | CASGRGGGANVLTF | TGTGCCAGCGGACGGGGCGGGGGGGCCAACGTCCTGACTTTC
NA | NA | TRBJ1-5 | TRBV5-1 | CASSLAGNQPHHF | TGCGCCAGCAGCTTGGCGGGAAATCAGCCCCATCATTTT
many | NA | TRBJ1-5 | TRBV7-2 | CASSLGTGGSNQPQHF | TGTGCCAGCAGCTTAGGAACGGGGGGAAGCAATCAGCCCCAGCATTTT
NA | TRBD2 | TRBJ2-7 | TRBV29-1 | CSVGTSGRNTEQYF | TGCAGCGTAGGGACTAGCGGGAGGAATACCGAGCAGTACTTC
NA | NA | TRBJ2-7 | TRBV9 | CASSEAADGSYEQYF | TGTGCCAGCAGTGAAGCTGCCGACGGCTCCTACGAGCAGTACTTC
NA | TRBD2 | TRBJ2-2 | TRBV9 | CASSVDSGRSYTGELFF | TGTGCCAGCAGCGTAGATAGCGGGAGGTCTTACACCGGGGAGCTGTTTTTT
many | NA | TRBJ2-7 | TRBV5-1 | CASSLSNEYEQYF | TGCGCCAGCAGCTTGTCCAACGAATACGAGCAGTACTTC
NA | NA | TRBJ1-1 | TRBV10-3 | CATGGQTNTEAFF | TGTGCCACCGGAGGGCAAACGAACACTGAAGCTTTCTTT
few | TRBD1 | TRBJ2-7 | TRBV15 | CATSRNRDSQRRRSYEQYF | TGTGCCACCAGCAGGAACCGGGACAGCCAGCGCAGGCGCTCCTACGAGCAGTACTTC
NA | TRBD1 | TRBJ1-5 | TRBV5-5 | CASSHLNRGDGQPQHF | TGTGCCAGCAGCCACCTAAACAGGGGCGATGGGCAGCCCCAGCATTTT
many | TRBD1 | TRBJ2-6 | TRBV24-1 | CATGTGGRGANVLTF | TGTGCCACCGGGACAGGGGGTCGCGGGGCCAACGTCCTGACTTTC
few | NA | TRBJ2-2 | TRBV6-5 | CASSYSRRVAVNTGELFF | TGTGCCAGCAGTTACTCGAGGAGGGTAGCGGTGAACACCGGGGAGCTGTTTTTT
NA | TRBD1 | TRBJ2-5 | TRBV15 | CATSREILETGGYF | TGTGCCACCAGCAGAGAGATCTTGGAGACAGGGGGATACTTC
many | NA | TRBJ1-4 | TRBV5-1 | CASSLRGRTNEKLFF | TGCGCCAGCAGCTTGAGGGGACGGACAAATGAAAAACTGTTTTTT
many | TRBD1 | TRBJ1-4 | TRBV29-1 | CSATGQGGNEKLFF | TGCAGCGCAACTGGACAGGGAGGGAATGAAAAACTGTTTTTT